This T cell receptor beta chain originates from a study of CD8+CD57+ T cells in acquired aplastic anemia. The CDR3 runs 12 residues. Trimming removed 4 bases at V and 5 bases at J, with 5 bases between. Germline V gene lookup returns CDR1 ENHRY and CDR2 SYGVKD. The TCR beta profiling, which covered VDJ combination and CDR3 sequence, was carried out using genomic DNA as the template. TCRdb re-called the reads through MiXCR, storing one row per CDR3 protein. The sample comprises about 470,000 distinct CDR3 sequences, about a third of which are singletons, and under 0.95% rests with the top ten. This clonotype was seen a handful of times. Before being chosen for sequencing, patients had shown CD8+CD57+ cell expansion by flow cytometry. None of the patients had been given any therapy when their blood was sampled.

Sequencing used sorted CD4+, CD8+, or CD8+CD57+ T cells (not recorded which) from PBMCs. The clonotype comes from a human donor with aplastic anemia. The rearrangement joins TRBV10-3 to TRBJ1-4; D gene ambiguous. CDR3 DNA: TGTGCCATCAGTGGGGAAAATGAAAAACTGTTTTTT. It is translated as CAISGENEKLFF.